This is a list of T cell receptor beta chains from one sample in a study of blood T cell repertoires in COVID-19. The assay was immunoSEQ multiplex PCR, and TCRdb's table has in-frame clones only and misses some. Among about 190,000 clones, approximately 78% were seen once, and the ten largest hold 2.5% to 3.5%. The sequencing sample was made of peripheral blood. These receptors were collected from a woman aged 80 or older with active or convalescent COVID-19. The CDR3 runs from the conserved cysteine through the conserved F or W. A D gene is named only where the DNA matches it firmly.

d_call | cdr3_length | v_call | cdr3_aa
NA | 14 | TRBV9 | CASSPTGRTDTQYF
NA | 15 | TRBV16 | CASSHRDTTNYGYTF
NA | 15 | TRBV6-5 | CASSSPPRIHEKLFF
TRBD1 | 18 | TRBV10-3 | CAISKDRAGPGSNEKLFF
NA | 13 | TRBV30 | CAWSAGFNSPLHF
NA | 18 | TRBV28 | CASSWGFAVQGSYNEQFF
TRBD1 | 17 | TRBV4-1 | CASSRGGQGARIDGYTF
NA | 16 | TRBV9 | CASSMHAGRGTYEQYF
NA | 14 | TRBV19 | CASSIGGLGQPQHF
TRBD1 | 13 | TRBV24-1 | CATAQGASREQYF
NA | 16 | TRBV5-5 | CASSCILDRNCYEQYF
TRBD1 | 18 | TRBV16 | CASSQLGDREAYNSPLHF
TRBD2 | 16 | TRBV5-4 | CASSLGGGSGGHEQFF
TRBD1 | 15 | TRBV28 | CASSLKDRYAYGYTF
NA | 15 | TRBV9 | CASSVAGHQNTEAFF
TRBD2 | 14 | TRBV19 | CASSDRGEGDTQYF
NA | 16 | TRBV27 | CASSFGGSSYNSPLHF
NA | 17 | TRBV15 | CATSRVRGATKTGELFF
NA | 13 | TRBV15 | CATTRGGNSPLHF
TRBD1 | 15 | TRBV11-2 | CASSSPGQGFGELFF
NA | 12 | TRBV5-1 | CASKGNNYGYTF
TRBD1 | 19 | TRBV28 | CASSSLIGTEINPNYGYTF
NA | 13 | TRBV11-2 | CASSSGQPYEQYF
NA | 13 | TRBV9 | CASSRNYQETQYF
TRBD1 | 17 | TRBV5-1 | CASSPQGQGAKNYGYTF
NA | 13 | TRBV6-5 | CASSSGRYQPQHF
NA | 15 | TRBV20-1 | CSASRRAANTGELFF
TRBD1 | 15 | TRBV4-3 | CASSQGQGANYGYTF
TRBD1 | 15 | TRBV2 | CASRGTGGENSPLHF
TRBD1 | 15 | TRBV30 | CAWSPSDRRGEKLFF
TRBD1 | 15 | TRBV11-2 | CASSRPRQGVYEQYF
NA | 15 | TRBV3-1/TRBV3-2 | CASSQVSGARDTQYF
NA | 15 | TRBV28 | CASSPQGSGKGEQFF
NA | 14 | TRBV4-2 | CASSQLQGLAEAFF
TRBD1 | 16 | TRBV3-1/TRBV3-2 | CASSPEGQGANYGYTF
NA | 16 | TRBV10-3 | CAISERTGLRAGELFF
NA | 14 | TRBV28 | CASRRRGGTYEQYF
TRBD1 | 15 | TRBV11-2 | CASSLGTGMNTEAFF
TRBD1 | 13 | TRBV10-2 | CASSLQGAGEQYF
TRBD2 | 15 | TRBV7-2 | CATHFGGAVTGELFF
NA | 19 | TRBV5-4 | CASSLFRLSQLFRYNEQFF
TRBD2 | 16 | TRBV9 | CASSVDSGDHRETQYF
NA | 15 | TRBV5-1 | CASSLGAGPNTEAFF
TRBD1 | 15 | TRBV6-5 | CATSKPRDRANGYTF
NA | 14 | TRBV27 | CASTRGALTGELFF
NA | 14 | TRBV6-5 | CASRMGQKNTEAFF